A selection of T cell receptor beta chains follows, all from one sample in a study of cytomegalovirus exposure and HLA in healthy donors. Using immunoSEQ multiplex PCR, the repertoire was profiled, and TCRdb retains in-frame clones only, with some absent. The table lists fewer than 200,000 clones, about 90% of them singletons, with 0.2% to 0.3% in the top ten. What was sequenced was PBMCs. The receptors shown here come from a girl younger than two in good health and CMV-seronegative. Both conserved end residues are part of each CDR3. Each record gives: V gene, clone size, J gene, D gene, CDR3 protein, CDR3 DNA. A D gene is named only where the DNA matches it firmly. Expanded clones are given a class, and other clones once, few, many or no size at all.

v_gene: TRBV7-2
abundance: -
j_gene: TRBJ2-1
d_gene: -
CDR3aa: CASTSQAGAYNEQFF
CDR3nt: TGTGCCAGCACCAGTCAGGCGGGTGCCTACAATGAGCAGTTCTTC

v_gene: TRBV15
abundance: -
j_gene: TRBJ2-6
d_gene: -
CDR3aa: CATSRDPGSGANVLTF
CDR3nt: TGTGCCACCAGCAGAGATCCGGGATCTGGGGCCAACGTCCTGACTTTC

v_gene: TRBV28
abundance: -
j_gene: TRBJ2-7
d_gene: -
CDR3aa: CASSPNWEVPAYEQYF
CDR3nt: TGTGCCAGCAGCCCCAATTGGGAGGTCCCGGCCTACGAGCAGTACTTC

v_gene: TRBV5-5
abundance: -
j_gene: TRBJ1-5
d_gene: -
CDR3aa: CASSLGGGTYSNQPQHF
CDR3nt: TGTGCCAGCAGCCTGGGGGGAGGGACTTATAGCAATCAGCCCCAGCATTTT

v_gene: TRBV4-1
abundance: -
j_gene: TRBJ2-3
d_gene: -
CDR3aa: CASSLPPLASTDTQYF
CDR3nt: TGCGCCAGCAGCCTACCTCCACTAGCTAGCACAGATACGCAGTATTTT

v_gene: TRBV9
abundance: -
j_gene: TRBJ2-3
d_gene: -
CDR3aa: CASSSQEDTQYF
CDR3nt: TGTGCCAGCAGCTCCCAGGAAGATACGCAGTATTTT

v_gene: TRBV6-5
abundance: -
j_gene: TRBJ1-1
d_gene: TRBD1
CDR3aa: CASKAGTGAGTEAFF
CDR3nt: TGTGCCAGCAAGGCCGGGACAGGCGCCGGCACTGAAGCTTTCTTT

v_gene: TRBV30
abundance: -
j_gene: TRBJ1-4
d_gene: -
CDR3aa: CAWRMGAQGNEKLFF
CDR3nt: TGTGCCTGGAGAATGGGGGCGCAGGGAAATGAAAAACTGTTTTTT

v_gene: TRBV5-1
abundance: -
j_gene: TRBJ2-3
d_gene: TRBD2
CDR3aa: CASSQGTSGRALGDTQYF
CDR3nt: TGCGCCAGCAGCCAAGGGACTAGCGGGAGGGCCTTGGGAGATACGCAGTATTTT

v_gene: TRBV7-9
abundance: -
j_gene: TRBJ2-1
d_gene: TRBD2
CDR3aa: CASSLARLAVNEQFF
CDR3nt: TGTGCCAGCAGCTTAGCCCGACTAGCGGTCAATGAGCAGTTCTTC

v_gene: TRBV4-3
abundance: -
j_gene: TRBJ2-1
d_gene: TRBD2
CDR3aa: CASSQGLAGGQGQFF
CDR3nt: TGCGCCAGCAGCCAAGGTCTAGCGGGAGGGCAAGGGCAGTTCTTC

v_gene: TRBV10-3
abundance: -
j_gene: TRBJ2-7
d_gene: TRBD1
CDR3aa: CATRDSPYEQYF
CDR3nt: TGTGCCACCCGGGACAGTCCCTACGAGCAGTACTTC

v_gene: TRBV6-5
abundance: -
j_gene: TRBJ2-2
d_gene: -
CDR3aa: CASSYKGGNTGELFF
CDR3nt: TGTGCCAGCAGTTACAAGGGAGGGAACACCGGGGAGCTGTTTTTT

v_gene: TRBV5-1
abundance: -
j_gene: TRBJ1-4
d_gene: TRBD1
CDR3aa: CASSSGTGPEKLFF
CDR3nt: TGCGCCAGCAGCTCCGGGACAGGCCCTGAAAAACTGTTTTTT

v_gene: TRBV7-3
abundance: -
j_gene: TRBJ2-1
d_gene: TRBD2
CDR3aa: CASSLAGAYNEQFF
CDR3nt: TGTGCCAGCAGCTTAGCGGGAGCCTACAATGAGCAGTTCTTC

v_gene: TRBV7-8
abundance: -
j_gene: TRBJ2-5
d_gene: -
CDR3aa: CASSAHPGGPRETQYF
CDR3nt: TGTGCCAGCAGCGCTCACCCCGGGGGGCCTCGAGAGACCCAGTACTTC

v_gene: TRBV7-6
abundance: -
j_gene: TRBJ1-5
d_gene: -
CDR3aa: CASSWTLNQPQHF
CDR3nt: TGTGCCAGCAGCTGGACACTGAATCAGCCCCAGCATTTT

v_gene: TRBV18
abundance: few
j_gene: TRBJ2-6
d_gene: TRBD2
CDR3aa: CASSGGAGANVLTF
CDR3nt: TGTGCCAGCTCCGGGGGGGCTGGGGCCAACGTCCTGACTTTC

v_gene: TRBV6-5
abundance: once
j_gene: TRBJ2-7
d_gene: TRBD1
CDR3aa: CASSYGTGFRIYEQYF
CDR3nt: TGTGCCAGCAGTTACGGGACAGGCTTTCGGATCTACGAGCAGTACTTC

v_gene: TRBV29-1
abundance: -
j_gene: TRBJ1-1
d_gene: -
CDR3aa: CSVVPLLGRNTEAFF
CDR3nt: TGCAGCGTTGTACCACTATTGGGGCGGAACACTGAAGCTTTCTTT

v_gene: TRBV6-5
abundance: -
j_gene: TRBJ1-2
d_gene: -
CDR3aa: CASSYSPGFTYGYTF
CDR3nt: TGTGCCAGCAGTTACTCGCCAGGGTTTACCTATGGCTACACCTTC

v_gene: TRBV4-1
abundance: -
j_gene: TRBJ2-5
d_gene: -
CDR3aa: CASSQGPGARWGGLGETQYF
CDR3nt: TGCGCCAGCAGCCAAGGGCCCGGCGCGAGGTGGGGGGGCCTGGGAGAGACCCAGTACTTC

v_gene: TRBV6-6
abundance: once
j_gene: TRBJ1-2
d_gene: -
CDR3aa: CASSSMTGYGYTF
CDR3nt: TGTGCCAGCAGTTCCATGACAGGTTATGGCTACACCTTC

v_gene: TRBV6-4
abundance: -
j_gene: TRBJ2-2
d_gene: -
CDR3aa: CASSPDRTTGELFF
CDR3nt: TGTGCCAGCAGTCCCGACAGGACGACCGGGGAGCTGTTTTTT

v_gene: TRBV30
abundance: -
j_gene: TRBJ1-2
d_gene: -
CDR3aa: CAWSFGHPYTF
CDR3nt: TGTGCCTGGAGTTTCGGACACCCCTACACCTTC

v_gene: TRBV7-2
abundance: -
j_gene: TRBJ2-7
d_gene: TRBD2
CDR3aa: CASSGASGSYEQYF
CDR3nt: TGTGCCAGCAGCGGCGCTAGCGGGAGCTACGAGCAGTACTTC

v_gene: TRBV2
abundance: -
j_gene: TRBJ2-7
d_gene: TRBD2
CDR3aa: CASRVAGGQYEQYF
CDR3nt: TGTGCCAGCAGGGTAGCGGGAGGGCAATACGAGCAGTACTTC

v_gene: TRBV29-1
abundance: once
j_gene: TRBJ2-7
d_gene: -
CDR3aa: CSVKGVGYEQYF
CDR3nt: TGCAGCGTTAAAGGCGTCGGCTACGAGCAGTACTTC

v_gene: TRBV6-5
abundance: -
j_gene: TRBJ1-5
d_gene: TRBD1
CDR3aa: CASSYSAGGNQPQHF
CDR3nt: TGTGCCAGCAGTTACTCAGCAGGGGGAAATCAGCCCCAGCATTTT

v_gene: TRBV29-1
abundance: -
j_gene: TRBJ1-2
d_gene: -
CDR3aa: CSVEESSPNYGYTF
CDR3nt: TGCAGCGTTGAAGAATCTAGCCCTAACTATGGCTACACCTTC

v_gene: TRBV10-1
abundance: once
j_gene: TRBJ2-3
d_gene: TRBD1
CDR3aa: CASTQGPGGTDTQYF
CDR3nt: TGCGCCAGCACACAGGGGCCAGGGGGCACAGATACGCAGTATTTT

v_gene: TRBV13
abundance: -
j_gene: TRBJ2-5
d_gene: TRBD1
CDR3aa: CASSISRDRDQETQYF
CDR3nt: TGTGCCAGCAGCATTAGCCGGGACAGGGATCAAGAGACCCAGTACTTC

v_gene: TRBV11-3
abundance: -
j_gene: TRBJ1-3
d_gene: -
CDR3aa: CASSLSVPAIGTIYF
CDR3nt: TGTGCCAGCAGCTTATCTGTCCCCGCGATTGGCACCATATATTTT

v_gene: TRBV5-4
abundance: -
j_gene: TRBJ2-7
d_gene: TRBD2
CDR3aa: CASSQGLAGGYEQYF
CDR3nt: TGTGCCAGCAGCCAGGGACTAGCGGGAGGCTACGAGCAGTACTTC

v_gene: TRBV10-3
abundance: -
j_gene: TRBJ1-2
d_gene: -
CDR3aa: CAISESRQGGGYTF
CDR3nt: TGTGCCATCAGTGAGTCGAGACAAGGGGGAGGCTACACCTTC

v_gene: TRBV6-1
abundance: -
j_gene: TRBJ2-5
d_gene: TRBD2
CDR3aa: CASSAGTRGQETQYF
CDR3nt: TGTGCCAGCAGTGCGGGGACTAGGGGCCAAGAGACCCAGTACTTC

v_gene: TRBV2
abundance: once
j_gene: TRBJ1-1
d_gene: TRBD1
CDR3aa: CASSVRPGGGTEAFF
CDR3nt: TGTGCCAGCAGTGTTAGACCAGGGGGAGGAACTGAAGCTTTCTTT

v_gene: TRBV30
abundance: -
j_gene: TRBJ1-2
d_gene: -
CDR3aa: CAGRRQYGYTF
CDR3nt: TGTGCCGGGAGGAGGCAGTATGGCTACACCTTC

v_gene: TRBV10-3
abundance: once
j_gene: TRBJ1-3
d_gene: -
CDR3aa: CAILLSVGNTIYF
CDR3nt: TGTGCCATCCTTCTCAGTGTCGGAAACACCATATATTTT

v_gene: TRBV5-1
abundance: -
j_gene: TRBJ2-5
d_gene: -
CDR3aa: CASRGSGYMGEQYF
CDR3nt: TGCGCCAGCAGGGGTAGCGGTTATATGGGGGAGCAGTACTTC

v_gene: TRBV11-2
abundance: -
j_gene: TRBJ2-7
d_gene: -
CDR3aa: CASSFIPYEQYF
CDR3nt: TGTGCCAGCAGCTTCATCCCCTACGAGCAGTACTTC

v_gene: TRBV6-5
abundance: -
j_gene: TRBJ1-4
d_gene: TRBD1
CDR3aa: CASSWGQTNEKLFF
CDR3nt: TGTGCCAGCAGTTGGGGACAGACTAATGAAAAACTGTTTTTT